The 7 T cell receptor beta chains given below trace back to one sample, sequenced in a study of yellow fever vaccine responses in identical twins. TCRdb re-derived calls from the RT-PCR reads in MiXCR, one entry per CDR3 protein. The sample yields 3,600 or so distinct CDR3 sequences, around 87% seen once. The specimen comprised T cells from blood (PBMCs), unsorted or a sorted subset (not recorded which), sampled before or after yellow fever vaccination (not recorded which). The receptors were gathered from a young woman who received the yellow fever vaccine.

V gene TRBV29-1 combines with J gene TRBJ2-2, with 11 positions matching TRBD1. This CDR3 spans 15 amino acids. Trimming at V came to 2 bases and at J to 4 bases, leaving 3 bases not matched to a gene. In germline, CDR1 is SQVTM, CDR2 ANQGSEA. The CDR3 loop is CSVEPGQGGTGELFF. The CDR3 DNA is TGCAGCGTTGAACCGGGACAGGGGGGCACCGGGGAGCTGTTTTTT.

The rearrangement joins TRBV18 to TRBJ2-3; D perhaps matches TRBD2 (6 bases). CDR1 and CDR2 from the germline V gene are KGHSH and LQKENI. The V and J ends lost 3 bases and 3 bases respectively, with 7 bases between them. CDR3 size: 13 residues. CDR3 sequence (DNA): TGTGCCAGCTCACCCGGGGGTACAGATACGCAGTATTTT. Residues: CASSPGGTDTQYF.

The chain joins TRBV11-3 to TRBJ2-5; weak D call: TRBD2 (5 bases). The V end lost 5 bases, the J end lost 1 base, and 17 bases lay between the germline ends. The V gene's germline CDR1 is SGHNT and CDR2 YENEEA. This CDR3 has 16 amino acids. The CDR3 protein is CASSPRTGWVQETQYF. In DNA, the CDR3 is TGTGCCAGCAGCCCCCGGACGGGATGGGTCCAAGAGACCCAGTACTTC.

This rearrangement joins TRBV18 to TRBJ2-3, with 9 bases that match TRBD2. V was clipped by 3 bases and J by 0 bases; unmatched bases: 1. The CDR3 totals 15 residues. Per the germline V gene, CDR1 is KGHSH and CDR2 is LQKENI. CDR3 in amino acids: CASSPTSGSTDTQYF. CDR3 DNA sequence: TGTGCCAGCTCACCGACTAGCGGAAGCACAGATACGCAGTATTTT.

This chain uses TRBV10-1 with TRBJ2-3; D gene unclear. The CDR3 sequence is 13 residues long. CDR1 and CDR2 from the germline V gene are WNHNN and SYGVQD (reference sequence). V lost 5 bases and J lost 4, with 10 bases in between. In DNA form, the CDR3 reads TGCGCCAGCAGTCCTATCGGACCAGATACGCAGTATTTT. It specifies CASSPIGPDTQYF.

The chain links TRBV5-6 to TRBJ2-2; D tentatively fits TRBD1 or TRBD2 (5 bases each). CDR3 length equals 16 residues. Looked up from germline, CDR1 is SGHDT and CDR2 is YYEEEE. Deletions cut 0 bases from V and 6 bases from J, with 15 bases between. DNA for the CDR3: TGTGCCAGCAGCTTGGTTTCGGCCCGAGGGGCCGGGGAGCTGTTTTTT. Its translation is CASSLVSARGAGELFF.

CDR3 residues: CASSIEGQQYF. CDR3 sequence (DNA): TGTGCCAGTAGTATAGAGGGTCAGCAGTACTTC. This chain joins TRBV19 and TRBJ2-7; D unclear. The V gene's germline CDR1 is LNHDA and CDR2 SQIVND (reference sequence). With 0 bases removed from V and 8 bases from J, the gap between germline ends came to 5 bases. CDR3 size: 11 residues.